Below, one T cell receptor beta chain is given with its context. With 0 bases removed from V and 14 bases from J, the gap between germline ends came to 13 bases. The CDR3 totals 13 residues. The germline V gene encodes CDR1 LNHNV and CDR2 YYDKDF (reference sequence). This specimen belongs to a study of blood T cells in healthy people across ages. A second about 6 to 12 cycle PCR used barcoded and J-beta primers. TCRdb called the 5' RACE reads again in MiXCR, with one record for every CDR3 protein. This sample has some 800,000 distinct CDR3 sequences; roughly 25% occur once, and the top ten carry roughly 3.8%. Another study also made use of these data, one on T cells of mothers and their children.

The chain links TRBV15 to TRBJ1-4, with TRBD1 as a possible D gene (5 bases). Sequenced: blood. This receptor was identified in a boy aged 5-17 years in good health. The CDR3 spells CATSRDGTGGLFF. Written as DNA, the CDR3 is TGTGCCACCAGCAGAGACGGTACAGGAGGGCTGTTTTTT.